The clone carrying this TCR beta chain occurred once. The antigen is not known. Sequencing used immunoSEQ multiplex PCR; TCRdb keeps in-frame clones, though not all of them. The sample consists of approximately 150,000 clones, about 90% of them appearing once. The data were obtained in a study of T cell responses to AZD1222 COVID-19 vaccine. Findings of the study overall: Close to half of all spike-specific TCRs reportedly target regions of the variants that are unmutated. Samples come after the peak T cell response, not at day 14. Among those given AZD1222, only five to seven were seropositive at baseline. With two AZD1222 doses given, Spike-specific TCR breadth and depth both rose.

The CDR3 covers 15 residues. CDR1 and CDR2 (germline): MGHRA, YSYEKL. V was shortened by 6 bases and J by 1 base, with 15 bases between the two germline ends. The receptor was isolated from an adult who received the AZD1222 COVID-19 vaccine. The sequencing used peripheral blood, collected 28 days after the second AZD1222 dose. The chain employs TRBV4-1 and TRBJ1-1; D is unclear. The CDR3: CASRSFVAENTEAFF. In DNA form, the CDR3 reads TGCGCCAGCAGGTCCTTTGTGGCAGAGAACACTGAAGCTTTCTTT.